This T cell receptor (beta chain) was sequenced during a study of cytomegalovirus exposure and HLA in healthy donors. The CDR3 sequence is 13 residues long. The germline CDR1 and CDR2 sequences are SEHNR and FQNEAQ (reference sequence). V was pared by 2 bases and J by 8 bases, with 9 bases between. The PCR contained 60 Vbeta and 13 Jbeta primers. The data were produced by immunoSEQ multiplex PCR, yet TCRdb's version contains in-frame clones alone and is incomplete. The repertoire has some 120,000 clones, more than 80% of them found once; the top ten carry around 2%. Study findings and constraints: Looking again later, the authors saw that most CMV-associated TCR beta chains seemed HLA-restricted.

Of note for this clone: Its antigen remains unknown.

This receptor was taken from a man aged 35 to 55 in good health and CMV-seronegative. Material: PBMCs. This chain joins TRBV7-9 and TRBJ1-4, with D possibly being TRBD1 (6 bases). The CDR3 loop reads CASSLTGREKLFF. CDR3 in DNA: TGTGCCAGCAGCTTAACAGGGAGAGAAAAACTGTTTTTT.